These 22 T cell receptor beta chains were sequenced from one sample in a study of early T cells in non-severe SARS-CoV-2 infection (dated by TCRdb to the early 2020s). Receptors were amplified or captured by 5' RACE. The sequencer listed for this sample is NextSeq 500. TCRdb reran the public reads through fastp at Q25 and MiXCR, keeping productive beta chains. CDR3 protein sequences are deduplicated, and each keeps its most common genes and DNA. Within this sample are tens of thousands of distinct CDR3 sequences, with almost 6% of them counted one time only. The ten largest clones capture about 7.3% of the sample. Sample: whole blood. Receptors originate from an adult who was a healthcare worker with PCR-confirmed SARS-CoV-2 infection or an uninfected control (not recorded which).

This clonotype was picked up many times. V and J are TRBV3-1 and TRBJ2-2; TRBD1 aligns across 8 bases. Looked up from germline, CDR1 is LGHDT and CDR2 is YNNKEL (reference sequence). Losses at the gene ends were 6 bases for V and 5 bases for J; bases not matched to a gene: 8. The CDR3 consists of 15 residues. The CDR3: CASSLRQGSTGELFF. The CDR3 DNA follows: TGTGCCAGCAGTCTCCGACAGGGGAGTACCGGGGAGCTGTTTTTT.

This clonotype was counted at least ten times. The chain employs TRBV11-3 and TRBJ1-1, with D possibly being TRBD1 (5 bases). Trimming left V 1 base short and J 7 bases short, with 10 bases between. Germline CDR1 is SGHNT and CDR2 is YENEEA. This CDR3 has 13 amino acids. CDR3 DNA: TGTGCCAGCAGCTTAGGGGGCGCCGGTGAAGCTTTCTTT. Residues: CASSLGGAGEAFF.

This clonotype was seen repeatedly, ten times or more. This chain's CDR3 is CASSLGGHTEAFF. DNA of the CDR3: TGTGCCAGCAGCTTAGGAGGGCACACTGAAGCTTTCTTT. The chain has TRBV7-2 and TRBJ1-1; D uncertain. The germline gives CDR1 SGHTA, CDR2 FQGNSA. The V end was cut by 1 base, the J end by 3 bases, with 6 bases between. This CDR3 region has 13 residues. Filled out from reference TRBV7-2 and TRBJ1-1, the complete variable domain reads GAGVSQSPSNKVTEKGKDVELRCDPISGHTALYWYRQSLGQGLEFLIYFQGNSAPDKSGLPSDRFSAERTGGSVSTLTIQRTQQEDSAVYLCASSLGGHTEAFFGQGTRLTVV.

This clonotype was observed at least ten times. The rearrangement links TRBV4-2 to TRBJ2-2; D call uncertain. Germline values: CDR1 LGHNA, CDR2 YNFKEQ. Trimming removed 0 bases from V and 2 bases from J, with 7 bases in between. The CDR3 loop spans 15 amino acids. DNA of the CDR3: TGTGCCAGCAGCCAAGAAGGCGATAACACCGGGGAGCTGTTTTTT. Its protein is CASSQEGDNTGELFF.

This clonotype was counted many times. The chain links TRBV7-9 to TRBJ2-3; maybe TRBD1 (6 bases). V lost 5 bases and J lost 5, with 14 bases in between. The germline V gene encodes CDR1 SEHNR and CDR2 FQNEAQ (reference sequence). The CDR3 runs 14 residues. For the CDR3, the DNA is TGTGCCAGCAGCCTAGGACAGCCCGGAGATACGCAGTATTTT. It encodes CASSLGQPGDTQYF. The complete variable domain, with remaining parts taken from reference TRBV7-9 and TRBJ2-3, reads DTGVSQNPRHKITKRGQNVTFRCDPISEHNRLYWYRQTLGQGPEFLTYFQNEAQLEKSRLLSDRFSAERPKGSFSTLEIQRTEQGDSAMYLCASSLGQPGDTQYFGPGTRLTVL.

In this sample, this clonotype turned up many times. The rearrangement uses TRBV20-1 and TRBJ2-7; perhaps TRBD1 as D (6 bases). The length of the CDR3 is 16 residues. V was pared by 6 bases and J by 3 bases, with 24 bases between. CDR1 and CDR2 (germline): DFQATT, SNEGSKA (reference sequence). The CDR3 sequence is CSARPPTGLGNYEQYF. The CDR3 DNA reads TGCAGTGCCAGACCGCCCACAGGGTTAGGGAACTACGAGCAGTACTTC.

J is TRBJ2-3 and V is TRBV2; D gene ambiguous. Looked up from germline, CDR1 is SNHLY and CDR2 is FYNNEI. V dropped 4 bases and J dropped 0 bases, with 5 bases sitting between them. CDR3 length: 13 residues. The CDR3 coding sequence is TGTGCCAGCAGTGTAATCAGCACAGATACGCAGTATTTT. It specifies CASSVISTDTQYF.

This clonotype was seen many times. The chain has TRBV6-4 and TRBJ1-1, with TRBD1 identical over 7 bases. The V segment lost 4 bases and the J segment 1 base; nucleotides outside the gene matches: 6. From germline, CDR1 is MRHNA and CDR2 SNTAGT. This CDR3 is built from 15 residues. The CDR3 nucleotides read TGTGCCAGCAGTGCGGAGGGGGCTTCGAACACTGAAGCTTTCTTT. Translating it yields CASSAEGASNTEAFF.

This clonotype turned up a few times. The CDR3 DNA reads TGTGCCAGCTCACCACGACTAGGTGAAAAACTGTTTTTT. It translates to CASSPRLGEKLFF. This chain joins TRBV18 and TRBJ1-4; D remains ambiguous. Germline V gene data show CDR1 as KGHSH and CDR2 as LQKENI. V lost 1 base and J lost 7, with 7 bases in between. The CDR3 runs to 13 residues.

This clonotype was seen at least ten times. This rearrangement joins TRBV27 to TRBJ2-2; D unclear. CDR3 length equals 13 residues. In germline, CDR1 is MNHEY, CDR2 SMNVEV (reference sequence). Trimming shortened V by 3 bases and J by 0 bases, and 2 bases separated the two germline ends. In DNA, the CDR3 is TGTGCCAGCAGTTTTGCGAACACCGGGGAGCTGTTTTTT. It yields the protein CASSFANTGELFF.

This clonotype appeared many times. The chain has TRBV6-1 and TRBJ1-5; a possible D gene is TRBD1 (6 bases). Germline V gene data show CDR1 as MNHNS and CDR2 as SASEGT. V lost 3 bases and J 4 bases, leaving 10 bases between the germline ends. The CDR3 runs to 14 residues. CDR3 bases: TGTGCCAGCAGTGATCGGGGGGCGAATCAGCCCCAGCATTTT. Protein product: CASSDRGANQPQHF.

The sample holds many counts of this clonotype. This chain joins TRBV5-4 and TRBJ2-1, with 10 bases aligning to TRBD2. Losses at the gene ends were 0 bases for V and 7 bases for J; bases not matched to a gene: 7. Germline values: CDR1 SGHNT, CDR2 YYREEE (reference sequence). The CDR3 length is 16 residues. CDR3 loop: CASSLGIAGGINEQFF. The CDR3, as DNA: TGTGCCAGCAGCTTGGGGATAGCGGGAGGAATAAATGAGCAGTTCTTC.

This clonotype was detected a few times. This chain connects TRBV2 to TRBJ2-7; 12 bases agree with TRBD2. The CDR3 spans 14 residues. CDR1 and CDR2 (germline): SNHLY, FYNNEI. V gave up 6 bases and J gave up 4 bases; unmatched junction bases: 4. The CDR3 sequence: CASRGLAGRYEQYF. The DNA of the CDR3 is TGTGCCAGCAGAGGACTAGCGGGGAGGTACGAGCAGTACTTC.

Ten or more counts support this clonotype. V gene TRBV12-2 combines with J gene TRBJ2-1; the D call TRBD1 from the table was never checked on the DNA. TRBV12-2 is an annotated pseudogene. This CDR3 has 15 amino acids. In nucleotides, the CDR3 is TGTGCAAGTCGCTTAGGACAGGGACAAGGTGGCGAGCAGTTCTTC. It is translated as CASRLGQGQGGEQFF.

As concerns this clonotype: Possible read error: a much larger clone is one base away. The chain combines TRBV19 with TRBJ2-3; no reliable D call. Trimming took off 6 bases at V and 6 bases at J, with 16 bases between the two ends. The germline gives CDR1 LNHDA, CDR2 SQIVND (reference sequence). This CDR3 has 14 residues. CDR3 bases: TGTGCCAGTAGCCATCTCGACCGCCACGATACGCAGTATTTT. Translation gives CASSHLDRHDTQYF.

The V and J genes are TRBV29-1 and TRBJ2-1; 8 nucleotides align to TRBD2. The CDR3 runs 13 residues. Germline V gene lookup returns CDR1 SQVTM and CDR2 ANQGSEA. J gave up 9 bases and V 7 bases, and 11 bases lay outside the gene matches. The CDR3 spells CSGGGGLVFEQFF. In DNA, the CDR3 is TGCAGCGGAGGTGGGGGACTAGTCTTTGAGCAGTTCTTC.

This clonotype was recorded many times. The gene calls are TRBV7-7 and TRBJ2-1; 14 positions match TRBD2. CDR1 SSHAT and CDR2 FNYEAQ come from the germline V gene (reference sequence). J lost 7 bases, V lost 5 bases, and 7 bases had no gene match. This CDR3 is built from 16 residues. DNA for the CDR3: TGTGCCAGCAGCCGCGGACTAGCGGGAGGAAGTAATGAGCAGTTCTTC. It encodes CASSRGLAGGSNEQFF.

This sequence joins TRBV7-9 and TRBJ2-5, with D possibly matching TRBD2 (6 bases). The ends were cut back, 5 bases at V and 4 bases at J, with 17 bases in the middle. Germline loops: CDR1 SEHNR, CDR2 FQNEAQ (reference sequence). The CDR3 consists of 15 residues. CDR3 in DNA: TGTGCCAGCAGCCGGAGGACTAATGAGGCAGAGACCCAGTACTTC. Translation: CASSRRTNEAETQYF.

The sample holds a few counts of this clonotype. V is TRBV5-1 and J is TRBJ2-5; D may be TRBD1 or TRBD2 (5 bases each). Per the germline V gene, CDR1 is SGHRS and CDR2 is YFSETQ. Trimming pared 4 bases from V and 10 bases from J, leaving 26 bases between. This CDR3 is built from 16 residues. This CDR3 reads CASSPWTGATNSGQYF. The CDR3, as DNA: TGCGCCAGCAGCCCATGGACCGGGGCCACCAACTCAGGCCAGTACTTC.

In its sample, this clonotype was seen many times. The rearrangement links TRBV7-6 to TRBJ2-3; D call uncertain. The germline V and J ends were trimmed by 5 bases and 4 bases, with 10 bases remaining between them. Germline V gene data show CDR1 as SGHVS and CDR2 as FNYEAQ. This CDR3 is 13 amino acids long. CDR3 sequence reads: CASSLKVADTQYF. The CDR3 nucleotides are TGTGCCAGCAGCCTAAAGGTAGCAGATACGCAGTATTTT.

The table lists this clonotype with many counts. The chain recombines TRBV4-1 with TRBJ2-7; TRBD1 aligns across 9 bases. Germline V lookup: CDR1 MGHRA, CDR2 YSYEKL. J gave up 7 bases and V 2 bases, and 9 bases lay outside the gene matches. CDR3 length: 15 amino acids. For the CDR3, the DNA is TGCGCCAGCAGCCAACCGGGACAGGGAAAAGGGGAGCAGTACTTC. Encoded protein: CASSQPGQGKGEQYF.

This clonotype occurred many times. The chain carries TRBV5-1 and TRBJ1-1; TRBD1 might be the D (5 bases). Trimming cost V 1 base and J 7 bases, with 8 bases left between them. The CDR3 covers 12 residues. Germline CDR1 SGHRS, CDR2 YFSETQ. CDR3 in amino acids: CASSLQGDEAFF. CDR3 nucleotide sequence: TGCGCCAGCAGCTTGCAGGGAGATGAAGCTTTCTTT.